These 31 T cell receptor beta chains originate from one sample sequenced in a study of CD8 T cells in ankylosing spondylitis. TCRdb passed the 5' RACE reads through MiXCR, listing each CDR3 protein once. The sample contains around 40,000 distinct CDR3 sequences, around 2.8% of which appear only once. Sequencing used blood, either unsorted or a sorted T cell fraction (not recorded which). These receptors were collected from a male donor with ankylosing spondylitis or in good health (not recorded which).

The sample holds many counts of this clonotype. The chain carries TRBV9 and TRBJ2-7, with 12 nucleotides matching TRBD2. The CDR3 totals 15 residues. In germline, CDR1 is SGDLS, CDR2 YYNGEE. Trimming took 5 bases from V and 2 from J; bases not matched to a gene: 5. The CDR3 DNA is TGTGCCAGCAGTCCCAGACTAGCGGGAGCCTACGAGCAGTACTTC. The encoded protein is CASSPRLAGAYEQYF.

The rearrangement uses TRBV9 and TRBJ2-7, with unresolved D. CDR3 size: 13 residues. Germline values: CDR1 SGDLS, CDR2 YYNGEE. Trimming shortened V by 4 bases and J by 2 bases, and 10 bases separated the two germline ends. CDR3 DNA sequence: TGTGCCAGCAGCCTAGGCCTTACCTACGAGCAGTACTTC. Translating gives CASSLGLTYEQYF. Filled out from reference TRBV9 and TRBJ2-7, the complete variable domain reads DSGVTQTPKHLITATGQRVTLRCSPRSGDLSVYWYQQSLDQGLQFLIQYYNGEERAKGNILERFSAQQFPDLHSELNLSSLELGDSALYFCASSLGLTYEQYFGPGTRLTVT.

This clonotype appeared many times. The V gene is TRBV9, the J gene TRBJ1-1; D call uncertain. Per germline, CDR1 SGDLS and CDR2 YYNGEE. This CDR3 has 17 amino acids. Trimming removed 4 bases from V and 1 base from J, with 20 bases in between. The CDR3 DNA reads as TGTGCCAGCAGCTCTCGTAGGGAAGAGTGGGGGAACACTGAAGCTTTCTTT. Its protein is CASSSRREEWGNTEAFF.

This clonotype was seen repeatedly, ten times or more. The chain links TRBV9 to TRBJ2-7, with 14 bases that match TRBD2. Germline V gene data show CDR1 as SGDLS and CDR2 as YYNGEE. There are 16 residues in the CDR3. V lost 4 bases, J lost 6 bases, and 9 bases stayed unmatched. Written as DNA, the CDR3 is TGTGCCAGCAGCCCACCGGGACTAGCGGGAGTTACCGAGCAGTACTTC. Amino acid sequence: CASSPPGLAGVTEQYF.

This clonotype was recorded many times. CDR3: CASSGTGLATDTQYF. The CDR3 nucleotides read TGTGCCAGCAGCGGAACCGGACTAGCGACAGATACGCAGTATTTT. The chain is built from TRBV9 and TRBJ2-3, with 9 bases aligning to TRBD2. V shed 3 bases, J shed 3 bases, and the junction held 5 bases outside the gene matches. The CDR3 is 15 amino acids. Per the germline V gene, CDR1 is SGDLS and CDR2 is YYNGEE. Looking up the rest from reference TRBV9 and TRBJ2-3 gives the full variable domain: DSGVTQTPKHLITATGQRVTLRCSPRSGDLSVYWYQQSLDQGLQFLIQYYNGEERAKGNILERFSAQQFPDLHSELNLSSLELGDSALYFCASSGTGLATDTQYFGPGTRLTVL.

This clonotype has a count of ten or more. The CDR3 loop is CASSVQSVMNTEAFF. CDR3 coding DNA: TGTGCCAGCAGCGTCCAGTCGGTGATGAACACTGAAGCTTTCTTT. The chain joins TRBV9 to TRBJ1-1; D ambiguous. Germline V gene sequence: CDR1 SGDLS, CDR2 YYNGEE. The CDR3 has 15 residues. The ends were cut back, 2 bases at V and 0 bases at J, with 11 bases in the middle.

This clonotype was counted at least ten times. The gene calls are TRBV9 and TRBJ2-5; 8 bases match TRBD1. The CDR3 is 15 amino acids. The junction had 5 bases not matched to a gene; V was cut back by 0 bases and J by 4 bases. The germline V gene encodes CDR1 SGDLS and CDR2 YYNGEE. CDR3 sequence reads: CASSVAGGTGETQYF. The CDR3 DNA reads TGTGCCAGCAGCGTAGCTGGAGGGACAGGAGAGACCCAGTACTTC.

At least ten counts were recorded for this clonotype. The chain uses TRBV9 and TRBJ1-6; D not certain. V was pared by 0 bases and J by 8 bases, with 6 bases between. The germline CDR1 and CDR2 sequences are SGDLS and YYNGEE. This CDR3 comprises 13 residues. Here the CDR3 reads CASSVEVDSPLHF. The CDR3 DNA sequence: TGTGCCAGCAGCGTAGAGGTAGATTCACCCCTCCACTTT.

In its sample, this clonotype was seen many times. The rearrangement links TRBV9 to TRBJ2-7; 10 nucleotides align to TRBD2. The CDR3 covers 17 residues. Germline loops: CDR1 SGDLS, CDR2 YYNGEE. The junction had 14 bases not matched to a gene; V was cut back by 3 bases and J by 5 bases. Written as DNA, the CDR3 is TGTGCCAGCAGCGAGAGGGCTAGCGGGAGTCTACTCGACGAGCAGTACTTC. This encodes CASSERASGSLLDEQYF.

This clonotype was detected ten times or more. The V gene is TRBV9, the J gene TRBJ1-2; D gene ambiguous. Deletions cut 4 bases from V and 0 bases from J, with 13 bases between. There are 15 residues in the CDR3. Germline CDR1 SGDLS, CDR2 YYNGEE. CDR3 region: CASSISARANYGYTF. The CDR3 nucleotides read TGTGCCAGCAGCATCTCGGCCCGAGCTAACTATGGCTACACCTTC.

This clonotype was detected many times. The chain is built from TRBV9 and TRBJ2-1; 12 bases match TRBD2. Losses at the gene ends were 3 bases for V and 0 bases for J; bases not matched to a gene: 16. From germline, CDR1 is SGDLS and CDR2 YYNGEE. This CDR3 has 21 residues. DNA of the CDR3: TGTGCCAGCAGCGGTGATCCGACTAGCGGGAGTCTCCTTAGCTCCTACAATGAGCAGTTCTTC. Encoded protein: CASSGDPTSGSLLSSYNEQFF.

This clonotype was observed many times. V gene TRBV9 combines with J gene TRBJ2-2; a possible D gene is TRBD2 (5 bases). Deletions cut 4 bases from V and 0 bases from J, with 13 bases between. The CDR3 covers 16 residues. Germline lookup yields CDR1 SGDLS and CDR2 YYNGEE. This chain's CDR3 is CASSPWDSANTGELFF. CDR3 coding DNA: TGTGCCAGCAGCCCCTGGGATAGCGCGAACACCGGGGAGCTGTTTTTT.

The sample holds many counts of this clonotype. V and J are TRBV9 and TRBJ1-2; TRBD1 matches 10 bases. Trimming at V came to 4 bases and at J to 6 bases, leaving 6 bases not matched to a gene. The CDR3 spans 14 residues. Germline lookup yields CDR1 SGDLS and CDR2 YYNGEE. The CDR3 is CASSPRQGADGYTF. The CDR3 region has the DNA TGTGCCAGCAGCCCCAGACAGGGGGCCGATGGCTACACCTTC. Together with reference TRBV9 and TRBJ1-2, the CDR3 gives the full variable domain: DSGVTQTPKHLITATGQRVTLRCSPRSGDLSVYWYQQSLDQGLQFLIQYYNGEERAKGNILERFSAQQFPDLHSELNLSSLELGDSALYFCASSPRQGADGYTFGSGTRLTVV.

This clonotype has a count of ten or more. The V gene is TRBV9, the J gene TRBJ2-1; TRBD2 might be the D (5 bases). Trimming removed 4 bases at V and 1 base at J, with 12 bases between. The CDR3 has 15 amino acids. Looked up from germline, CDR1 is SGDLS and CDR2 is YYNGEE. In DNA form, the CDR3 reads TGTGCCAGCAGCCAAGGGAGTGGTTCCTACAATGAGCAGTTCTTC. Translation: CASSQGSGSYNEQFF.

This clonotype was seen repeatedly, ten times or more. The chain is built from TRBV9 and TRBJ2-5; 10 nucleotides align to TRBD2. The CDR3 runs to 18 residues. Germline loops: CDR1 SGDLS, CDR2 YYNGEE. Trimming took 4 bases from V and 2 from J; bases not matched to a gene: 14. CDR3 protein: CASSQGVAGGGRQETQYF. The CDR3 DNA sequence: TGTGCCAGCAGCCAGGGGGTAGCGGGAGGAGGACGGCAAGAGACCCAGTACTTC. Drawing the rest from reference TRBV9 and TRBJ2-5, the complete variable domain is DSGVTQTPKHLITATGQRVTLRCSPRSGDLSVYWYQQSLDQGLQFLIQYYNGEERAKGNILERFSAQQFPDLHSELNLSSLELGDSALYFCASSQGVAGGGRQETQYFGPGTRLLVL.

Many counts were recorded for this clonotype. The CDR3 DNA sequence: TGTGCCAGCAGCGTAGGGGGACTAGCGGGAGTTGGAGATACGCAGTATTTT. This gives the protein CASSVGGLAGVGDTQYF. The chain has TRBV9 and TRBJ2-3, with 14 bases matching TRBD2. This CDR3 is 17 amino acids long. V lost 0 bases to trimming and J lost 5 bases; unmatched junction nucleotides: 5. Germline V CDR1 and CDR2: SGDLS, YYNGEE.

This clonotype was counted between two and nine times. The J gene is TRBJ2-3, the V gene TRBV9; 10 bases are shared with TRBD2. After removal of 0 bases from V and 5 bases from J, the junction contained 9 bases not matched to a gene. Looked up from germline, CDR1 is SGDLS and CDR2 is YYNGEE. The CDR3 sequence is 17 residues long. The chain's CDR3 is CASSVGGGSGRVDTQYF. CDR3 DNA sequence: TGTGCCAGCAGCGTAGGCGGGGGCAGCGGGAGGGTAGATACGCAGTATTTT.

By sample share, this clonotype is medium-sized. The CDR3 reads CASSSREGEQYF. DNA of the CDR3: TGTGCCAGCAGTTCAAGGGAAGGCGAGCAGTACTTC. V usage is TRBV9 and J usage is TRBJ2-7; D gene uncertain. The CDR3 is 12 amino acids. The germline V and J ends were trimmed by 5 bases and 6 bases, with 12 bases remaining between them. The germline V gene has CDR1 SGDLS and CDR2 YYNGEE.

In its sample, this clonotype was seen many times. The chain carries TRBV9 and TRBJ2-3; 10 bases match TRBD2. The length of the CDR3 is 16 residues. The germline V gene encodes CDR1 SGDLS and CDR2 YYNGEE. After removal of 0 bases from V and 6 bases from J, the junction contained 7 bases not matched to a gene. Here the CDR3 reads CASSVGLAGDVDTQYF. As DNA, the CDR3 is TGTGCCAGCAGCGTAGGTCTAGCGGGAGATGTGGATACGCAGTATTTT.

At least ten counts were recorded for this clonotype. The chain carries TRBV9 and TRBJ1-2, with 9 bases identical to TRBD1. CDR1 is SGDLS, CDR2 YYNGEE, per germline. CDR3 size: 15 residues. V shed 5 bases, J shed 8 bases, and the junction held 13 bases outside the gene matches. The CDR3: CASSTGTGKRLGYTF. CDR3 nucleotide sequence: TGTGCCAGCAGTACCGGGACAGGGAAGCGTCTGGGCTACACCTTC.

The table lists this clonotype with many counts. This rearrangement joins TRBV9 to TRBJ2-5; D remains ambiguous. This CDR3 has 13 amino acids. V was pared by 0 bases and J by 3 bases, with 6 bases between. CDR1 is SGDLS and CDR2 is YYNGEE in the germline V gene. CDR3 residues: CASSVVPKETQYF. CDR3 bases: TGTGCCAGCAGCGTAGTTCCTAAAGAGACCCAGTACTTC.

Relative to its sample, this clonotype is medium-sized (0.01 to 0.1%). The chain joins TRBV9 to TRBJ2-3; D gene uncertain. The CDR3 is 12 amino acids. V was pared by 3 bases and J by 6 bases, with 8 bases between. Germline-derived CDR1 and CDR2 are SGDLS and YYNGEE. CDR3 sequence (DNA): TGTGCCAGCAGCGAACACGGGGATACGCAGTATTTT. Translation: CASSEHGDTQYF.

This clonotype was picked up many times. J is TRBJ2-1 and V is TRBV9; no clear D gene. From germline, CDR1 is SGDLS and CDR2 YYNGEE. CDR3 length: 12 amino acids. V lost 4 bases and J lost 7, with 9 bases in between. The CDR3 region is CASSPSRNEQFF. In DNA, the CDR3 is TGTGCCAGCAGCCCAAGTAGGAATGAGCAGTTCTTC.

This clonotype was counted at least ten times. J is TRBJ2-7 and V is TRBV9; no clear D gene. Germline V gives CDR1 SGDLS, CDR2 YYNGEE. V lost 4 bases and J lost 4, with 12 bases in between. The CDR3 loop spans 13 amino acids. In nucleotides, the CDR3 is TGTGCCAGCAGCCACCCACCCCTATACGAGCAGTACTTC. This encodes CASSHPPLYEQYF.

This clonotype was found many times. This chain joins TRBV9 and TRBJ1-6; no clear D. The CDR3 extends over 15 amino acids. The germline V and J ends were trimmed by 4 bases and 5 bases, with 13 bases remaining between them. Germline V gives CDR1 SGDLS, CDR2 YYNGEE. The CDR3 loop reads CASSPHVADNSPLHF. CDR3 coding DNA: TGTGCCAGCAGCCCTCACGTAGCAGATAATTCACCCCTCCACTTT.

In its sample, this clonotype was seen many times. The chain's CDR3 is CASSSDRLQRGYTF. CDR3 nucleotides: TGTGCCAGCAGCTCCGACAGGCTACAACGAGGCTACACCTTC. This chain links TRBV9 with TRBJ1-2; the D gene is possibly TRBD1 (6 bases). V was cut by 4 bases and J by 8 bases, with 18 bases left in between. The CDR3 consists of 14 residues. CDR1 and CDR2 from the germline V gene are SGDLS and YYNGEE.

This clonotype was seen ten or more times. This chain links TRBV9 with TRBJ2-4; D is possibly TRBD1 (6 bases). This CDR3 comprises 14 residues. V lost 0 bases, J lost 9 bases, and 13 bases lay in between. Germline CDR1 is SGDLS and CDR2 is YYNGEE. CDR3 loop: CASSVGGLGGIQYF. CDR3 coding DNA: TGTGCCAGCAGCGTAGGGGGTCTAGGGGGCATTCAGTACTTC.

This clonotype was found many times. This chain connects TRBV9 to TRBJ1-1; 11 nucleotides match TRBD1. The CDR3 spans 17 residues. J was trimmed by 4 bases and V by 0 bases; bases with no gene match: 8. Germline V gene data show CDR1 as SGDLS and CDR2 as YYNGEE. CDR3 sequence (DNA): TGTGCCAGCAGCGTAGGGGCTGGACAGGGGGCTGGCACTGAAGCTTTCTTT. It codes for CASSVGAGQGAGTEAFF.

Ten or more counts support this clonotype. CDR3 nucleotide sequence: TGTGCCAGCAGCGTAGTCGCGGACCAAGAGACCCAGTACTTC. Protein product: CASSVVADQETQYF. The rearrangement uses TRBV9 and TRBJ2-5; no firm D call. Looked up from germline, CDR1 is SGDLS and CDR2 is YYNGEE. The CDR3 runs 14 residues. V gave up 0 bases and J gave up 0 bases, with 6 bases separating them.

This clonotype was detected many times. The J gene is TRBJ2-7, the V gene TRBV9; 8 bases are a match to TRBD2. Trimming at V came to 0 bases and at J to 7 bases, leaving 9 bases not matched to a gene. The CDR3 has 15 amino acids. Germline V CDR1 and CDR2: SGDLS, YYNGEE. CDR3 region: CASSVAGSGMYEQYF. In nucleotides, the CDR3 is TGTGCCAGCAGCGTAGCGGGTAGCGGGATGTATGAGCAGTACTTC.

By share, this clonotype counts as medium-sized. CDR3: CASSVWTESNEQFF. The DNA for the CDR3 is TGTGCCAGCAGCGTCTGGACGGAATCGAATGAGCAGTTCTTC. The rearrangement links TRBV9 to TRBJ2-1; unclear D gene. The germline CDR1 and CDR2 sequences are SGDLS and YYNGEE. The ends were cut back, 2 bases at V and 7 bases at J, with 13 bases in the middle. There are 14 residues in the CDR3. The full variable domain, rest sourced from reference TRBV9 and TRBJ2-1, is DSGVTQTPKHLITATGQRVTLRCSPRSGDLSVYWYQQSLDQGLQFLIQYYNGEERAKGNILERFSAQQFPDLHSELNLSSLELGDSALYFCASSVWTESNEQFFGPGTRLTVL.